The 24 T cell receptor beta chains listed next were all sequenced from one sample in a study of beta chain features in type 1 diabetes. Study conclusions and caveats: Shortening of TCRB CDR3s, moderate but significant, appeared in all four CD4+ subsets of Type 1 diabetes patients.

No antigen has been assigned to these receptors. Expressed TCRB transcripts got sequenced, as all isolated RNA was reverse transcribed. The repertoire was sequenced with immunoSEQ multiplex PCR; TCRdb's copy has only in-frame clones and lacks some. The sample lists roughly 730,000 clones, around 15% occurring once. The sample comprised naive CD4+ T cells from blood. The receptor set was obtained from a young man with type 1 diabetes.

This clone came up a few times. The V call is TRBV5-4, the J call TRBJ1-2; D is uncertain. Germline lookup yields CDR1 SGHNT and CDR2 YYREEE (reference sequence). Trimming removed 4 bases at V and 4 bases at J, with 8 bases between. The CDR3 is made up of 12 amino acids. DNA of the CDR3: TGTGCCAGCAGCCAGGACGGCTATGGCTACACCTTC. Protein: CASSQDGYGYTF.

Only a few counts were recorded for this clone. The chain joins TRBV5-1 to TRBJ1-2; D unclear. The CDR3 totals 12 residues. Germline assignment: CDR1 SGHRS and CDR2 YFSETQ. Trimming left V 0 bases short and J 4 bases short, with 4 bases between. The CDR3 DNA sequence: TGCGCCAGCAGCTTGGACCCCTATGGCTACACCTTC. As protein: CASSLDPYGYTF.

V usage is TRBV6-1 and J usage is TRBJ1-4; D uncertain. The ends were cut back, 6 bases at V and 7 bases at J, with 15 bases in the middle. CDR1 is MNHNS, CDR2 SASEGT, per germline. CDR3 length: 14 amino acids. The CDR3 protein is CASSPGLAGEKLFF. The CDR3 nucleotides are TGTGCCAGCAGCCCCGGACTAGCGGGTGAAAAACTGTTTTTT.

This chain connects TRBV5-1 to TRBJ1-2; tentatively, D is TRBD1 (5 bases). This CDR3 has 12 amino acids. From germline, CDR1 is SGHRS and CDR2 YFSETQ. The ends were cut back, 5 bases at V and 6 bases at J, with 11 bases in the middle. Here the CDR3 DNA reads TGCGCCAGCAGTTTCGGGGGAGATGGCTACACCTTC. This sequence encodes CASSFGGDGYTF. Together with reference TRBV5-1 and TRBJ1-2, the CDR3 gives the full variable domain: KAGVTQTPRYLIKTRGQQVTLSCSPISGHRSVSWYQQTPGQGLQFLFEYFSETQRNKGNFPGRFSGRQFSNSRSEMNVSTLELGDSALYLCASSFGGDGYTFGSGTRLTVV.

This clone has a handful of counts. The V and J genes are TRBV6-1 and TRBJ2-2; D possibly corresponds to TRBD2 (5 bases). The CDR3 sequence is 13 residues long. Germline V lookup: CDR1 MNHNS, CDR2 SASEGT. Trimming pared 2 bases from V and 5 bases from J, leaving 6 bases between. In nucleotides, the CDR3 is TGTGCCAGCAGTGAACCGGGAACCGGGGAGCTGTTTTTT. Translating gives CASSEPGTGELFF.

V is TRBV30 and J is TRBJ2-3, with D tentatively TRBD1 (5 bases). The germline V gene has CDR1 GTSNPN and CDR2 SVGIG (reference sequence). V lost 6 bases to trimming and J lost 0 bases, with 16 bases between them. The CDR3 sequence is 15 residues long. The CDR3 DNA sequence: TGTGCCTGTGGTCCAGGGTCCCCAAGCACAGATACGCAGTATTTT. Amino acids: CACGPGSPSTDTQYF.

The V gene is TRBV7-3, the J gene TRBJ2-5; D may be TRBD1 or TRBD2 (5 bases each). Germline V lookup: CDR1 SGHTA, CDR2 FQGTGA. The CDR3 contains 12 residues. Trimming shortened V by 5 bases and J by 13 bases, and 17 bases separated the two germline ends. The CDR3 DNA is TGTGCCAGCAGCCCGGGACCCTCCGTGGGGTACTTC. Translated, it gives CASSPGPSVGYF.

V gene TRBV5-1 combines with J gene TRBJ2-7; D gene ambiguous. The germline V gene has CDR1 SGHRS and CDR2 YFSETQ. Trimming took 1 base from V and 4 from J, leaving 9 bases between them. The CDR3 runs to 13 residues. CDR3 sequence reads: CASSLPGNYEQYF. The CDR3 DNA sequence: TGCGCCAGCAGCTTGCCTGGAAATTACGAGCAGTACTTC.

V gene TRBV11-1 combines with J gene TRBJ2-6; no firm D call. The CDR3 runs 15 residues. CDR1 is SGHAT, CDR2 FQDESV, per germline (reference sequence). V gave up 5 bases and J gave up 0 bases, with 8 bases separating them. DNA for the CDR3: TGTGCCAGCAGCCTCCTTTACTCTGGGGCCAACGTCCTGACTTTC. Its translation: CASSLLYSGANVLTF.

The CDR3 region is CASSQDYGLGNTEAFF. CDR3 sequence (DNA): TGTGCCAGCAGCCAAGATTATGGGTTGGGGAACACTGAAGCTTTCTTT. The chain carries TRBV14 and TRBJ1-1; D is uncertain. The CDR3 length is 16 residues. Per germline, CDR1 SGHDN and CDR2 FVKESK. V was pared by 0 bases and J by 1 base, with 12 bases between.

In this sample, this clone turned up a few times. The rearrangement uses TRBV18 and TRBJ1-3, with D possibly matching TRBD1 (5 bases). The CDR3 is 15 amino acids. In germline, CDR1 is KGHSH, CDR2 LQKENI. The V and J ends lost 3 bases and 0 bases respectively, with 9 bases between them. For the CDR3, the DNA is TGTGCCAGCTCACCGGGACGGAGCTCTGGAAACACCATATATTTT. Amino acid sequence: CASSPGRSSGNTIYF.

CDR3 sequence reads: CASSSPSTGNLVTGELFF. For the CDR3, the DNA is TGTGCCAGCAGTTCCCCTTCGACAGGCAACCTTGTCACCGGGGAGCTGTTTTTT. The chain joins TRBV28 to TRBJ2-2, with D maybe TRBD1 (6 bases). Germline V CDR1 and CDR2: MDHEN, SYDVKM. V lost 4 bases and J 4 bases, leaving 22 bases between the germline ends. CDR3 length: 18 amino acids.

The chain joins TRBV7-2 to TRBJ2-1; D is uncertain. Trimming took off 2 bases at V and 13 bases at J, with 15 bases between the two ends. This CDR3 spans 13 amino acids. Looked up from germline, CDR1 is SGHTA and CDR2 is FQGNSA. The CDR3 region has the DNA TGTGCCAGCAGCTTAAGTCTTGCGACCAACCAGTTCTTC. This sequence encodes CASSLSLATNQFF. Together with reference TRBV7-2 and TRBJ2-1, the CDR3 gives the full variable domain: GAGVSQSPSNKVTEKGKDVELRCDPISGHTALYWYRQSLGQGLEFLIYFQGNSAPDKSGLPSDRFSAERTGGSVSTLTIQRTQQEDSAVYLCASSLSLATNQFFGPGTRLTVL.

This clone was detected a few times. As DNA, the CDR3 is TGCAGCGTTGAAGTGGAAGAGCAGTACTTC. It encodes CSVEVEEQYF. The chain recombines TRBV29-1 with TRBJ2-7; no reliable D call. In germline, CDR1 is SQVTM, CDR2 ANQGSEA. With 1 base removed from V and 7 bases from J, the gap between germline ends came to 5 bases. The CDR3 is 10 residues long.

This clone was picked up a small number of times. J is TRBJ2-5 and V is TRBV7-9; the D gene is possibly TRBD2 (6 bases). Trimming pared 1 base from V and 0 bases from J, leaving 9 bases between. In germline, CDR1 is SEHNR, CDR2 FQNEAQ (reference sequence). The CDR3 runs to 15 residues. The CDR3, as DNA: TGTGCCAGCAGCTTAGATAGCGGCCACCAAGAGACCCAGTACTTC. Its protein is CASSLDSGHQETQYF.

This clone was detected only a few times. The rearrangement uses TRBV6-1 and TRBJ1-2; 7 positions match TRBD1. The ends lost 5 bases at V and 8 bases at J; junction bases unmatched: 14. The germline CDR1 and CDR2 sequences are MNHNS and SASEGT. There are 15 residues in the CDR3. CDR3 protein: CASSLLRQGEVGYTF. The CDR3 DNA follows: TGTGCCAGCAGTCTCTTAAGACAGGGAGAGGTGGGCTACACCTTC.

Concerning this clone: Other DNA sequences of this sample code for an identical CDR3. The V call is TRBV6-5, the J call TRBJ1-5, with no clear D. V lost 0 bases, J lost 4 bases, and 7 bases lay in between. Per germline, CDR1 MNHEY and CDR2 SVGAGI. There are 14 residues in the CDR3. Written as DNA, the CDR3 is TGTGCCAGCAGTTACTCAGGCAGTAATCAGCCCCAGCATTTT. Its translation is CASSYSGSNQPQHF.

This clone was observed a few times. This chain uses TRBV14 with TRBJ1-6; D remains unclear. The germline CDR1 and CDR2 sequences are SGHDN and FVKESK. This CDR3 is 15 amino acids long. V shed 1 base and J shed 17 bases, with 21 bases lying between them. CDR3 in DNA: TGTGCCAGCAGCCAAGCGACCCGGGTCAATCCTGAAGTCCACTTT. Translated: CASSQATRVNPEVHF.

This clone has a handful of counts. The chain is built from TRBV7-2 and TRBJ2-5; a weak D match, TRBD1 (5 bases). The CDR3 has 17 amino acids. The V gene lost 1 base and the J gene lost 0 bases, with 15 bases spanning the gap. CDR1 and CDR2 (germline): SGHTA, FQGNSA. The CDR3 DNA sequence: TGTGCCAGCAGCTTAGGTTTTGACAGCCGGTACCAAGAGACCCAGTACTTC. Its protein is CASSLGFDSRYQETQYF.

The V gene is TRBV29-1, the J gene TRBJ1-1; 7 nucleotides match TRBD1. Germline V gives CDR1 SQVTM, CDR2 ANQGSEA. CDR3 length: 14 amino acids. Trimming took 3 bases from V and 6 from J; bases not matched to a gene: 10. DNA for the CDR3: TGCAGCGTTGAGACCTCGGGACAGCCCGCTGAAGCTTTCTTT. It is translated as CSVETSGQPAEAFF.

In its sample, this clone was seen a few times. The chain links TRBV6-5 to TRBJ1-6; 8 bases line up with TRBD1. The CDR3 runs 15 residues. Trimming at V came to 7 bases and at J to 6 bases, leaving 8 bases not matched to a gene. Per the germline V gene, CDR1 is MNHEY and CDR2 is SVGAGI. CDR3 region: CASTLTGDLNSPLHF. The CDR3 DNA follows: TGTGCCAGCACCCTGACAGGGGATCTTAATTCACCCCTCCACTTT.

This clone showed up just a few times. This chain uses TRBV29-1 with TRBJ1-5; no firm D call. Trimming took 4 bases from V and 0 from J, leaving 13 bases between them. Germline assignment: CDR1 SQVTM and CDR2 ANQGSEA. The CDR3 has 15 amino acids. The CDR3 DNA is TGCAGCGTTGTGGAAGGAGGAGGTAGCAATCAGCCCCAGCATTTT. Amino acid sequence: CSVVEGGGSNQPQHF.

V is TRBV10-3 and J is TRBJ2-7; D gene uncertain. Germline values: CDR1 ENHRY, CDR2 SYGVKD. V shed 6 bases and J shed 3 bases, with 18 bases lying between them. This CDR3 has 15 residues. The DNA of the CDR3 is TGTGCCATCAGGAGAGAATCACCCAAAGGCTACGAGCAGTACTTC. Translating it yields CAIRRESPKGYEQYF.

The genes are TRBV6-5 and TRBJ2-5; D is unresolved. Germline V CDR1 and CDR2: MNHEY, SVGAGI. CDR3 size: 14 residues. V lost 5 bases, J lost 2 bases, and 12 bases lay in between. The CDR3 sequence is CASSPEAWQETQYF. The DNA of the CDR3 is TGTGCCAGCAGTCCCGAGGCCTGGCAAGAGACCCAGTACTTC.